This T cell receptor beta chain was retrieved from a study of blood T cell repertoires in COVID-19. Study details: Specimens from acute and convalescent COVID-19 originated in the United States, Italy and Spain. T cells, B-cell-depleted T cells, or PBMCs supplied cDNA or gDNA.

Under the authors' procedure: Amplification of reference gene primers provided the estimated nucleated cell counts. Method: immunoSEQ multiplex PCR; TCRdb's copy keeps in-frame clones and lacks some. The V and J calls and clone size were taken over from that table, and D and trimming were inferred from the DNA. The table includes about 130,000 clones, 65% to 90% detected once. V lost 1 base, J lost 0 bases, and 11 bases lay in between. In germline, CDR1 is SGHRS, CDR2 YFSETQ. The CDR3 has 15 amino acids. The rearrangement links TRBV5-1 to TRBJ2-7, with D hard to call. Sequenced sample: peripheral blood. This receptor was taken from an elderly man with active or convalescent COVID-19. This chain's CDR3 is CASSLRGSSSYEQYF. The CDR3 DNA reads TGCGCCAGCAGCTTGAGAGGCAGCAGCTCCTACGAGCAGTACTTC.